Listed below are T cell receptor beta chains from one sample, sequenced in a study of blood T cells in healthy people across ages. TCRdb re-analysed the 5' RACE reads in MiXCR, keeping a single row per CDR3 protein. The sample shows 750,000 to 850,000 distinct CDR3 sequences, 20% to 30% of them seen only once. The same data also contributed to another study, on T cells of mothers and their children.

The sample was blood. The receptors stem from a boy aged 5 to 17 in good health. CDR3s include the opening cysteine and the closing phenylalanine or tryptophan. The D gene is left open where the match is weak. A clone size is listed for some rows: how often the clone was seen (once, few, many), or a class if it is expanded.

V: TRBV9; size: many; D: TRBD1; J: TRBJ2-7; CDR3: CASSVGDRGYEQYF; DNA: TGTGCCAGCAGCGTAGGGGACAGGGGCTACGAGCAGTACTTC
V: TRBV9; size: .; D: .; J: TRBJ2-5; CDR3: CASSENRDTGQETQYF; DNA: TGTGCCAGCAGCGAAAACCGGGACACTGGCCAAGAGACCCAGTACTTC
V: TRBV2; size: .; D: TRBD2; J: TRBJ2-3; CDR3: CASSDSPFGGETDTQYF; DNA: TGTGCCAGCAGTGACTCCCCATTTGGGGGGGAGACAGATACGCAGTATTTT
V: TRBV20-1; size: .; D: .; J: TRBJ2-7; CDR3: CSARDRVSLPSYEQYF; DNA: TGCAGTGCTAGAGATCGAGTGTCGCTGCCCTCCTACGAGCAGTACTTC
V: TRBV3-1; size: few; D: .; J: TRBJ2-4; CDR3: CASSQDPVGEKAKNIQYF; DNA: TGTGCCAGCAGCCAAGACCCGGTTGGCGAAAAAGCCAAAAACATTCAGTACTTC
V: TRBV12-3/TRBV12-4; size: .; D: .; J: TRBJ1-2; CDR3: CASSLGAPGGYTF; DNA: TGTGCCAGCAGTTTAGGCGCGCCAGGCGGCTACACCTTC
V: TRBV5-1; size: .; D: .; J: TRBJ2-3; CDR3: CASSLGTAFLSTDTQYF; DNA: TGCGCCAGCAGCTTGGGGACAGCCTTTTTGAGCACAGATACGCAGTATTTT
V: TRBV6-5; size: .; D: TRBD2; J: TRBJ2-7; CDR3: CASSRTSGVGEQYF; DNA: TGTGCCAGCAGTCGGACTAGCGGGGTTGGCGAGCAGTACTTC
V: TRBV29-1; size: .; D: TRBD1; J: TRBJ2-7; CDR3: CSIEDGTGTYEQYF; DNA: TGCAGCATTGAAGATGGGACAGGGACCTACGAGCAGTACTTC
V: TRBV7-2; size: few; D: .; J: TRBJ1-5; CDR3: CASSLWGSNQPQHF; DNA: TGTGCCAGCAGCTTATGGGGTAGCAATCAGCCCCAGCATTTT
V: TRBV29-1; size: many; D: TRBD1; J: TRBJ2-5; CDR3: CSVLQGAETQYF; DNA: TGCAGCGTCCTACAGGGGGCTGAGACCCAGTACTTC
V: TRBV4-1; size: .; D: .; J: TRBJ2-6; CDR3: CASSREGTGTPGANVLTF; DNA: TGCGCCAGCAGCCGGGAAGGAACAGGGACGCCTGGGGCCAACGTCCTGACTTTC
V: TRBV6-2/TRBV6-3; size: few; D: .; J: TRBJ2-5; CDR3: CASRPRDRLVTQYF; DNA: TGTGCCAGCAGACCCCGGGACCGTCTCGTGACCCAGTACTTC
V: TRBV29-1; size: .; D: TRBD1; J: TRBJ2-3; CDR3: CSVVYRGRTDTQYF; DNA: TGCAGCGTGGTATACAGGGGGCGCACAGATACGCAGTATTTT